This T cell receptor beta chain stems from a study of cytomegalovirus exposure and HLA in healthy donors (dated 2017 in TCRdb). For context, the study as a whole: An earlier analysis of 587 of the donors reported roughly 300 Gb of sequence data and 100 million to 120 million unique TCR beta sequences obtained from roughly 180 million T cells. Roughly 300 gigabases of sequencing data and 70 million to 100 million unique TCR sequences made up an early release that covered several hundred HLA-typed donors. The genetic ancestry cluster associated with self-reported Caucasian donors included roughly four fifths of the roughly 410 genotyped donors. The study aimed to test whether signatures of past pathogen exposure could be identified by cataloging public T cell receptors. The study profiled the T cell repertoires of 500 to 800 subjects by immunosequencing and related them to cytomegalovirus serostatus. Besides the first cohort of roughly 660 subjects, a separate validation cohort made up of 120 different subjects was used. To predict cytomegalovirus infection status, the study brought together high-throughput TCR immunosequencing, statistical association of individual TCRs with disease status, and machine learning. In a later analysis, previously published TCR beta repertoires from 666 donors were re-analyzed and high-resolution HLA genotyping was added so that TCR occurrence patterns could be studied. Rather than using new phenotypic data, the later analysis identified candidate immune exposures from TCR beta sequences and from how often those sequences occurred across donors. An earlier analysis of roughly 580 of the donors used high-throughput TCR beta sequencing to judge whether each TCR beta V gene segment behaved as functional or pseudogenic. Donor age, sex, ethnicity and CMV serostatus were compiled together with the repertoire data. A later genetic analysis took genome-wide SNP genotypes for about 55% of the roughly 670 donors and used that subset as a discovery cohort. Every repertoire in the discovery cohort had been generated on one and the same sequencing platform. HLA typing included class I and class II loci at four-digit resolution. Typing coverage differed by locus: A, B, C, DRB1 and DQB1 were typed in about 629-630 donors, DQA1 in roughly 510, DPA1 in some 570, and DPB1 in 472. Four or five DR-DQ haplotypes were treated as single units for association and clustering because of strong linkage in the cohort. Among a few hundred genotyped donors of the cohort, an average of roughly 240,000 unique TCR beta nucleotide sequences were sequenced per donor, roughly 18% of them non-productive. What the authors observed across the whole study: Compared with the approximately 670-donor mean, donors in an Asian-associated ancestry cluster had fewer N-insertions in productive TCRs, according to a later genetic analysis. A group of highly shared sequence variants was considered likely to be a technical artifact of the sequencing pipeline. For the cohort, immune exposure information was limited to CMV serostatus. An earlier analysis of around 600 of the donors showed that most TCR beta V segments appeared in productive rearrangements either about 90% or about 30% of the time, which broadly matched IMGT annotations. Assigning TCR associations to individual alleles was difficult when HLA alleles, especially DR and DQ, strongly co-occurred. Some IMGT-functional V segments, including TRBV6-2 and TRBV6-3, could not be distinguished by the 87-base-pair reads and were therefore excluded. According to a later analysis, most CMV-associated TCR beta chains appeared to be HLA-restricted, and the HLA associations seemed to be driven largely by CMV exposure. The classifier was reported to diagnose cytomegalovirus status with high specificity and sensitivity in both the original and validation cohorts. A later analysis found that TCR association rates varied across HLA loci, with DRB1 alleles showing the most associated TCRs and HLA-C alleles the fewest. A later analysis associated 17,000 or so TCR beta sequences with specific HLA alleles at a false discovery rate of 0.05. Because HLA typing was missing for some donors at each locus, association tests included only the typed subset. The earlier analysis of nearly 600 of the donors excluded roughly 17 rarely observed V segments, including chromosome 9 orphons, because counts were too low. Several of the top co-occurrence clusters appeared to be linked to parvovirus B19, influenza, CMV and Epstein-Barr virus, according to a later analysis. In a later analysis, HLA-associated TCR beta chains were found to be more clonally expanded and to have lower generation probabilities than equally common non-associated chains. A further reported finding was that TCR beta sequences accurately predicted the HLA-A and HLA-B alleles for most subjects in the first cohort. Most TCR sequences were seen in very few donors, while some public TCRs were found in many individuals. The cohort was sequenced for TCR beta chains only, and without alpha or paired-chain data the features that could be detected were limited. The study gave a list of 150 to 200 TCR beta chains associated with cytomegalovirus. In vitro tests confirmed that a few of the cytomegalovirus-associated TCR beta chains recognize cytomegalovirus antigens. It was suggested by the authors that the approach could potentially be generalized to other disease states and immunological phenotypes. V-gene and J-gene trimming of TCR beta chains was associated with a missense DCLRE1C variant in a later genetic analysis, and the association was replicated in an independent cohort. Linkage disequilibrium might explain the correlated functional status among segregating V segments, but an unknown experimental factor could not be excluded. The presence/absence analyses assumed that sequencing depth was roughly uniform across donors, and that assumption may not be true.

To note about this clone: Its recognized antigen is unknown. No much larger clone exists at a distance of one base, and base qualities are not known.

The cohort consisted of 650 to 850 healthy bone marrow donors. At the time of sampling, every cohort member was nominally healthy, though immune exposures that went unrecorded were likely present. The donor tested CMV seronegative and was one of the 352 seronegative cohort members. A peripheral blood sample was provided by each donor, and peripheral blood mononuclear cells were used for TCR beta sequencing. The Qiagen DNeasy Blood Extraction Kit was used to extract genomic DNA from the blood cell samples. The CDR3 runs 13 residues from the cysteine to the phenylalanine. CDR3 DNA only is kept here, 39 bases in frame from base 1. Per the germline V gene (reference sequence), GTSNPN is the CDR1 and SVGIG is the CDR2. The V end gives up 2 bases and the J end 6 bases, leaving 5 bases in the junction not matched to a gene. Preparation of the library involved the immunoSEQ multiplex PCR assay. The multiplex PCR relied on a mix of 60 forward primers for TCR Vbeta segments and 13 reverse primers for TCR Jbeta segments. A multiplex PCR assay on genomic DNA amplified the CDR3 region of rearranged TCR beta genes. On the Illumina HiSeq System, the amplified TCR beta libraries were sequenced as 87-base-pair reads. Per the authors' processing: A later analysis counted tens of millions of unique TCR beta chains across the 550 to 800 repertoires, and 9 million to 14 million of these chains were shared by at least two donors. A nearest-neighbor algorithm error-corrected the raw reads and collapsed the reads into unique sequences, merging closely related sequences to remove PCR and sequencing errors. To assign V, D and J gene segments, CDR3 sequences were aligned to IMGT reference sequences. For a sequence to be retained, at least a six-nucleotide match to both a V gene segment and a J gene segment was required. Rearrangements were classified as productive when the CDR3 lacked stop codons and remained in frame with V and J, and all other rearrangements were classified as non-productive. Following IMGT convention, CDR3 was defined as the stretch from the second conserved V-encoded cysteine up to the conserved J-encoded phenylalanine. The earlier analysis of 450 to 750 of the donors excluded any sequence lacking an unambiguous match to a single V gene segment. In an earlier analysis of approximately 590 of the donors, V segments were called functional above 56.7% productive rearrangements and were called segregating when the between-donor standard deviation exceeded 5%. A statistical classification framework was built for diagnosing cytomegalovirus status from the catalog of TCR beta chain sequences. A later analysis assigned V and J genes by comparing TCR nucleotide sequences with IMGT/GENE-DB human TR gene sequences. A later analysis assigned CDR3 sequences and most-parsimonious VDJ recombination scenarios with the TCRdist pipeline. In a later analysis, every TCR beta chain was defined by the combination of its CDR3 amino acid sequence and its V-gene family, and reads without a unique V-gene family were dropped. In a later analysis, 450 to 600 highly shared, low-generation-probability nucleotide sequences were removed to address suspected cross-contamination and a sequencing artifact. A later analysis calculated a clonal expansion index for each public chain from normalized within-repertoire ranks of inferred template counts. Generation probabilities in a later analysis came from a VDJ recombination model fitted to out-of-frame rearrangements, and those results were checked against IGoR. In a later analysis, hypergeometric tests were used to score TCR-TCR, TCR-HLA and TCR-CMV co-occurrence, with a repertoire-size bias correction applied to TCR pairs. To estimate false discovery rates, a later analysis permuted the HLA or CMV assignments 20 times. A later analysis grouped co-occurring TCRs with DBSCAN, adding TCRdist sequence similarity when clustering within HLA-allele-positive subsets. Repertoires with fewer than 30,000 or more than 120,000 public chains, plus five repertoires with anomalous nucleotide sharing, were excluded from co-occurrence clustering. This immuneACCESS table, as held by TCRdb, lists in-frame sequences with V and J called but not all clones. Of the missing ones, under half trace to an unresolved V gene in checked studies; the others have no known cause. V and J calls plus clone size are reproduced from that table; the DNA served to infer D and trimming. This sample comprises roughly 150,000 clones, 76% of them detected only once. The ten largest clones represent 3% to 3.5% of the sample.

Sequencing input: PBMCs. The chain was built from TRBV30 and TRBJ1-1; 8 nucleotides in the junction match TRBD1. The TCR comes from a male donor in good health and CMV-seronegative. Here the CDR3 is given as CAWSSSGGPEAFF. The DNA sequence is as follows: TGTGCCTGGAGTTCATCAGGGGGCCCTGAAGCTTTCTTT.